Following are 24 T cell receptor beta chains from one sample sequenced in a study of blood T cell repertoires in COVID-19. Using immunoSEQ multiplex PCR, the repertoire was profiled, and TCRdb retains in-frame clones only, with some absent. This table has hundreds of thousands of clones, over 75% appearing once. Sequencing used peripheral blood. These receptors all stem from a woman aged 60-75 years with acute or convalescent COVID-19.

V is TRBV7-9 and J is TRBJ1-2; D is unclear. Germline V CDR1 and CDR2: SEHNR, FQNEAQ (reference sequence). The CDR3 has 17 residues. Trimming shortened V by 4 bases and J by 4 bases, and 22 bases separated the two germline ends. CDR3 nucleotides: TGTGCCAGCAGCTCAGACAAGTTTCTTCTCCCACTCTATGGCTACACCTTC. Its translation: CASSSDKFLLPLYGYTF.

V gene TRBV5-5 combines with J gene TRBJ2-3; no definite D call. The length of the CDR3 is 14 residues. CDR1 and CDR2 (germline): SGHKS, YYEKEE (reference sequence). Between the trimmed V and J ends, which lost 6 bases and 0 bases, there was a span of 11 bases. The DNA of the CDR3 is TGTGCCAGCACCCAGGCCGTTAGCACAGATACGCAGTATTTT. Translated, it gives CASTQAVSTDTQYF.

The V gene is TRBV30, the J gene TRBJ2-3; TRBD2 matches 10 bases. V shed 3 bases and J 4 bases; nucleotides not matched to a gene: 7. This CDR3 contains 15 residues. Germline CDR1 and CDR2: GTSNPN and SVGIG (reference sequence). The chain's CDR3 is CAWRPSGRAADTQYF. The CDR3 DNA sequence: TGTGCCTGGAGGCCCAGCGGGAGGGCCGCAGATACGCAGTATTTT.

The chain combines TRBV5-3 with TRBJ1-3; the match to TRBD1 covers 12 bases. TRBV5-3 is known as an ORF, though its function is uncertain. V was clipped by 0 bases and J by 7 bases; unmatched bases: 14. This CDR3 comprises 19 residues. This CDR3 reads CARSLVGSGQGAKGNTIYF. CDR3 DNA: TGTGCCAGAAGCTTGGTAGGTTCGGGACAGGGGGCGAAGGGGAACACCATATATTTT.

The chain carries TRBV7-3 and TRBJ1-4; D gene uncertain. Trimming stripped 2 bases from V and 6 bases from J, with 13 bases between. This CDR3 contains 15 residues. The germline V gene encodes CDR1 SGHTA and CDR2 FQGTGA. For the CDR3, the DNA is TGTGCCAGCAGCTTATCAGGAGGGAAGGATGAAAAACTGTTTTTT. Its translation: CASSLSGGKDEKLFF.

The CDR3 DNA is TGCGCCAGCCGGGGGAGCGGGGGGGCAAATGAGCAGTTCTTC. Protein product: CASRGSGGANEQFF. V and J are TRBV4-3 and TRBJ2-1; 10 bases match TRBD2. The germline V gene has CDR1 LGHNA and CDR2 YSLEER. The CDR3 loop spans 14 amino acids. J was trimmed by 7 bases and V by 8 bases; bases with no gene match: 8.

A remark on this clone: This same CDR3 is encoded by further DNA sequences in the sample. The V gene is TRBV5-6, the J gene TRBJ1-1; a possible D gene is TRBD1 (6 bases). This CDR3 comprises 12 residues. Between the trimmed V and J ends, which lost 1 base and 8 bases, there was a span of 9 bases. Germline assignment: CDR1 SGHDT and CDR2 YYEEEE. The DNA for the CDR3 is TGTGCCAGCAGCTTGACCGGGACAGAAGCTTTCTTT. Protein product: CASSLTGTEAFF.

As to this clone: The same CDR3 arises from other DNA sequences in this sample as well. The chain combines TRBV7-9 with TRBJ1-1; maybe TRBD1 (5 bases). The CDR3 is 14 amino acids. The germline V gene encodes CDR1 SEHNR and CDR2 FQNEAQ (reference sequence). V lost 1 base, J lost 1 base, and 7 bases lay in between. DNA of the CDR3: TGTGCCAGCAGCTTAGGAGACAGGAACACTGAAGCTTTCTTT. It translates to CASSLGDRNTEAFF.

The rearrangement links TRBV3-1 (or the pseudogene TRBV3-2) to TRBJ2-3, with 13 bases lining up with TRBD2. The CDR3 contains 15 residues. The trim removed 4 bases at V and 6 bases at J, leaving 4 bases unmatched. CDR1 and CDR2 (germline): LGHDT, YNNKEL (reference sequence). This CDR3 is CASSPGLAGVDTQYF. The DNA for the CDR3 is TGTGCCAGCAGCCCCGGACTAGCGGGAGTGGATACGCAGTATTTT.

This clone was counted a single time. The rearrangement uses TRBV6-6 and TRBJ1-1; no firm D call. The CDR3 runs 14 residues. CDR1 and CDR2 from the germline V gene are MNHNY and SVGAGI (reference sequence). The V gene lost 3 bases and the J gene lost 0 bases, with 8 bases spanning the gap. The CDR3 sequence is CASSYQIMNTEAFF. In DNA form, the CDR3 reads TGTGCCAGCAGTTATCAGATCATGAACACTGAAGCTTTCTTT.

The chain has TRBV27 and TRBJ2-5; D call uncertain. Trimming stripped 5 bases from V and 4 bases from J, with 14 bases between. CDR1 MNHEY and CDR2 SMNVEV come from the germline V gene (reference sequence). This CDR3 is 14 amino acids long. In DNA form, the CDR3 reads TGTGCCAGCAGTCCCTACTTTACCCCAGAGACCCAGTACTTC. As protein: CASSPYFTPETQYF.

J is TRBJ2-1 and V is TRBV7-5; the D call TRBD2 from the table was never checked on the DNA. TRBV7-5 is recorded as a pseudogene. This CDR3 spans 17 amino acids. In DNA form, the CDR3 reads TGTGTCAGAAGCTTCCAAGTGTGCGGGGGGGCGGTCGATGAGCAGTTCTTC. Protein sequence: CVRSFQVCGGAVDEQFF.

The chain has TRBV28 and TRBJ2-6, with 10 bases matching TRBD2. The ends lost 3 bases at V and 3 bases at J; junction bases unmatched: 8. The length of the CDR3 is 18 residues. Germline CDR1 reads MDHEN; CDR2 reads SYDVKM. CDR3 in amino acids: CASSFPAGGFFGANVLTF. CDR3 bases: TGTGCCAGCAGTTTTCCAGCGGGGGGGTTCTTTGGGGCCAACGTCCTGACTTTC.

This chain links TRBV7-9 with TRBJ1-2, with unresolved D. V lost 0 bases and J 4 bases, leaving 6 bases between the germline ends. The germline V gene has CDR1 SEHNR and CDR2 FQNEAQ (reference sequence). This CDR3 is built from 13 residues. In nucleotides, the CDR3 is TGTGCCAGCAGCTTAGCGGCAAGCTATGGCTACACCTTC. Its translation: CASSLAASYGYTF.

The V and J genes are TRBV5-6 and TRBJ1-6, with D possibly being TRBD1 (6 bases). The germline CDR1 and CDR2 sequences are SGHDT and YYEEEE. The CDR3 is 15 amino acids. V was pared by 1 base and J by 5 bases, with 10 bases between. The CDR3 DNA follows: TGTGCCAGCAGCTTGCGGAGGACAGATAATTCACCCCTCCACTTT. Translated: CASSLRRTDNSPLHF.

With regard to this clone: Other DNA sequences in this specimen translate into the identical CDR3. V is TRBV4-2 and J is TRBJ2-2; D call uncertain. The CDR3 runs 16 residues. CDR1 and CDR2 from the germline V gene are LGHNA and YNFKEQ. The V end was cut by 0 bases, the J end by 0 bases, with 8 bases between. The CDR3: CASSQDPQTNTGELFF. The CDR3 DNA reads TGTGCCAGCAGCCAAGATCCACAGACGAACACCGGGGAGCTGTTTTTT.

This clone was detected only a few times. The CDR3 nucleotides read TGTGCCAGCAGTCAGGGGGCTAACTATGGCTACACCTTC. It specifies CASSQGANYGYTF. V gene TRBV13 combines with J gene TRBJ1-2; 7 bases align to TRBD1. CDR1 and CDR2 from the germline V gene are PRHDT and FYEKMQ (reference sequence). The CDR3 contains 13 residues. V dropped 6 bases and J dropped 0; count of bases not matched to a gene: 1.

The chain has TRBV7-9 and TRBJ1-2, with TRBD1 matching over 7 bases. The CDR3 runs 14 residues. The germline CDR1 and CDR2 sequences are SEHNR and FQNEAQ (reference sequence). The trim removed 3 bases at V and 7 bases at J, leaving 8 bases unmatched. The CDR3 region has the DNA TGTGCCAGCAGCTTCGTGGAGGGGGCGAGTGGCTACACCTTC. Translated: CASSFVEGASGYTF.

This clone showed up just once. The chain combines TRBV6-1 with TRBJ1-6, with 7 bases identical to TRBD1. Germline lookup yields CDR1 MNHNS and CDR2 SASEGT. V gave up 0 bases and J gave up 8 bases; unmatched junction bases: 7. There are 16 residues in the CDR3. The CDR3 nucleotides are TGTGCCAGCAGTGAAGCAATACAGGGGATGCATTCACCCCTCCACTTT. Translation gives CASSEAIQGMHSPLHF.

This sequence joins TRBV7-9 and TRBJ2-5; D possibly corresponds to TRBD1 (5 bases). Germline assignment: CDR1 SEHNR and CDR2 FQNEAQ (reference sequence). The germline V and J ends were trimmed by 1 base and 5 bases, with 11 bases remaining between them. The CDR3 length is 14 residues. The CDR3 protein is CASSLDRPQETQYF. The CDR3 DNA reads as TGTGCCAGCAGCTTAGACAGGCCTCAGGAGACCCAGTACTTC.

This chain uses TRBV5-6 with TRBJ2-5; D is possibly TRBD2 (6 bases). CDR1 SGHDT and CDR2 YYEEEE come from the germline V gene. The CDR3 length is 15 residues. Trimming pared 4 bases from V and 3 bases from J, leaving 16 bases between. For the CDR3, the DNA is TGTGCCAGCAGCGGGACTGACGCGGGGAAAGAGACCCAGTACTTC. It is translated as CASSGTDAGKETQYF.

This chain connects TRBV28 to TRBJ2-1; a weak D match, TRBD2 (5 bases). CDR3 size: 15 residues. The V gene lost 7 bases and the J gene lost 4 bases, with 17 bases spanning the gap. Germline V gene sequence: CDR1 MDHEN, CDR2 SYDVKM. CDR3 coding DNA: TGTGCCAGCACCTCTCGGCGGGCCAGGTACAATGAGCAGTTCTTC. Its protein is CASTSRRARYNEQFF. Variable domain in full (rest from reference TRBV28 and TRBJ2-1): DVKVTQSSRYLVKRTGEKVFLECVQDMDHENMFWYRQDPGLGLRLIYFSYDVKMKEKGDIPEGYSVSREKKERFSLILESASTNQTSMYLCASTSRRARYNEQFFGPGTRLTVL.

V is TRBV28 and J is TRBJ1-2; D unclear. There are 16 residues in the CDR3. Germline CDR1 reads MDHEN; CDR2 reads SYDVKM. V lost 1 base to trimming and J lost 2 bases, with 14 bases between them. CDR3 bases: TGTGCCAGCAGTTTATCCGGAGTTGAGGTCAACTATGGCTACACCTTC. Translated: CASSLSGVEVNYGYTF.

The CDR3 DNA reads as TGTGCCAGCTCACCGGGGACAGGGGACCACGAGCAGTACTTC. Protein: CASSPGTGDHEQYF. The genes are TRBV18 and TRBJ2-7; 10 nucleotides align to TRBD1. Germline V gives CDR1 KGHSH, CDR2 LQKENI. The V gene end was trimmed by 3 bases and the J gene end by 5 bases; junction bases not matched to a gene: 4. The CDR3 totals 14 residues.